This T cell receptor beta chain was observed in a study of CD8+CD57+ T cells in acquired aplastic anemia. TCR beta VDJ combinations and CDR3 sequences were profiled from genomic DNA. TCRdb re-called the reads through MiXCR, storing one row per CDR3 protein. This sample has some 160,000 distinct CDR3 sequences; less than 50% occur once, and the top ten carry 2.5% to 4%. Sequencing was done on patients that had shown CD8+CD57+ cell expansion by flow cytometry. This CDR3 has 14 residues. Trimming shortened V by 3 bases and J by 6 bases, and 11 bases separated the two germline ends. Germline lookup yields CDR1 SNHLY and CDR2 FYNNEI. At least ten counts were recorded for this clonotype.

The rearrangement joins TRBV2 to TRBJ2-2; D is unclear. This receptor was identified in a human donor with aplastic anemia. Sequences were obtained from sorted CD4+, CD8+, or CD8+CD57+ T cells (not recorded which) from PBMCs. CDR3 bases: TGTGCCAGCAGTGATGGGGTTTCATCCGGGGAGCTGTTTTTT. Residues: CASSDGVSSGELFF.